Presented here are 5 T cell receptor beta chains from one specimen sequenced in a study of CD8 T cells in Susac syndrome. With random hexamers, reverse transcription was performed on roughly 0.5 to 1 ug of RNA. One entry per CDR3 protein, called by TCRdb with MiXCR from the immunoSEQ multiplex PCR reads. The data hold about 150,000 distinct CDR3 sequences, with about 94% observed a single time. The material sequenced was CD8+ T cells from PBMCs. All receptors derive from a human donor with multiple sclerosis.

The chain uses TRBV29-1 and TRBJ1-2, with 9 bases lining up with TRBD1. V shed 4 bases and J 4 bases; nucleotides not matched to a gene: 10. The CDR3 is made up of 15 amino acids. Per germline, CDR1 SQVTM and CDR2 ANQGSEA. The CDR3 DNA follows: TGCAGCGTTGTTTTTTGGGACAGGGAGACCTATGGCTACACCTTC. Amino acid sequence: CSVVFWDRETYGYTF.

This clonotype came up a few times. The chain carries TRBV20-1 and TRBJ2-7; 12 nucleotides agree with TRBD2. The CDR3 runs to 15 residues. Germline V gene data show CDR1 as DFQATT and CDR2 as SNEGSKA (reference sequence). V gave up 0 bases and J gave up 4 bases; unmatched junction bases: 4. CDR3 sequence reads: CSARDRTSGVYEQYF. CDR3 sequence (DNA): TGCAGTGCTAGAGATAGGACTAGCGGGGTATACGAGCAGTACTTC.

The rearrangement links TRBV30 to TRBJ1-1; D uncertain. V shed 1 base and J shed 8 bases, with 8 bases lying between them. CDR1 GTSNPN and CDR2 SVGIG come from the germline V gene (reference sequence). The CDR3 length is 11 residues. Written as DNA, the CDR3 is TGTGCCTGGAGTGGAAACCTCGAAGCTTTCTTT. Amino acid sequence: CAWSGNLEAFF. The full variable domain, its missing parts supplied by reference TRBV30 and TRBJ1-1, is SQTIHQWPATLVQPVGSPLSLECTVEGTSNPNLYWYRQAAGRGLQLLFYSVGIGQISSEVPQNLSASRPQDRQFILSSKKLLLSDSGFYLCAWSGNLEAFFGQGTRLTVV.

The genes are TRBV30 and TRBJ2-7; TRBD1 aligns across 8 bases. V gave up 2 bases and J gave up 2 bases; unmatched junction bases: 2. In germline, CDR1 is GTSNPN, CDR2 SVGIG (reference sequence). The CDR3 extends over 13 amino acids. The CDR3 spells CAWSRTGPYEQYF. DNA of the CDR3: TGTGCCTGGAGTCGGACAGGGCCCTACGAGCAGTACTTC.

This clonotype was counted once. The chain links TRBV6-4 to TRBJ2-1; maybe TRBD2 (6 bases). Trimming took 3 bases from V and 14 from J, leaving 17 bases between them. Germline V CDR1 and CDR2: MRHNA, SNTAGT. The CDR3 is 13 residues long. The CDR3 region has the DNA TGTGCCAGCAGTGAAAGACTAGGCGCTGGGGAGTTCTTC. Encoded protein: CASSERLGAGEFF.